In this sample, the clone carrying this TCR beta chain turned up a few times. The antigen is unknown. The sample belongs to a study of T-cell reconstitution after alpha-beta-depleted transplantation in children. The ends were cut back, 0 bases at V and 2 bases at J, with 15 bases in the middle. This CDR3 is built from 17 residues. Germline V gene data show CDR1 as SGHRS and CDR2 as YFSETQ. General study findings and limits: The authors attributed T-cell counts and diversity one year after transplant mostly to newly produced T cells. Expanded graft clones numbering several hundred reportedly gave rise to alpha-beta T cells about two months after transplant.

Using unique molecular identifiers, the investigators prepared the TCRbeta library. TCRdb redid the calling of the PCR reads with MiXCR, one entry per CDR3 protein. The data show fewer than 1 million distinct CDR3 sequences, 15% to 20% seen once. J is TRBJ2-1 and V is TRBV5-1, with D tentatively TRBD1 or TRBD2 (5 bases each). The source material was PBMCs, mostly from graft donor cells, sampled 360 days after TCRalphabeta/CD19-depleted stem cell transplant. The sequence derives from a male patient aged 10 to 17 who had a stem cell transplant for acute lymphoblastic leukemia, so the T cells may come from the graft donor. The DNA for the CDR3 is TGCGCCAGCAGCTTGGTCAAGGTCCCGGGGCCCTACAATGAGCAGTTCTTC. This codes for CASSLVKVPGPYNEQFF.